The 10 T cell receptor beta chains presented below share a single source sample, sequenced in a study of T cells expressing NK-cell markers. From its re-call of the 5' RACE reads, TCRdb lists each CDR3 protein once, without DNA. The specimen's table records some 110,000 distinct CDR3 sequences. The sample taken for sequencing was blood T cells: a sorted CD56 or NKG2C T cell subset, CD4+ or CD8+ T cells, or bulk PBMC T cells (not recorded which). These receptors were obtained from a woman aged 18 to 75 in good health.

V usage is TRBV7-6 and J usage is TRBJ1-2; TCRdb selects TRBD1, and the lack of DNA leaves this call unchecked. Germline V gene sequence: CDR1 SGHVS, CDR2 FNYEAQ. CDR3 length equals 13 residues. The CDR3 protein is CASSQMTGFGYTF. Supplemented by reference TRBV7-6 and TRBJ1-2, the full variable domain reads GAGVSQSPRYKVTKRGQDVALRCDPISGHVSLYWYRQALGQGPEFLTYFNYEAQQDKSGLPNDRFSAERPEGSISTLTIQRTEQRDSAMYRCASSQMTGFGYTFGSGTRLTVV.

The chain has TRBV29-1 and TRBJ2-1; lacking DNA, the TRBD2 call made by TCRdb goes unchecked. This CDR3 region has 15 residues. Germline V CDR1 and CDR2: SQVTM, ANQGSEA. Here the CDR3 reads CSVEGPASGYNEQFF.

The chain joins TRBV30 to TRBJ2-7; TCRdb names TRBD2, which stays unverified in the absence of DNA. Germline V gene sequence: CDR1 GTSNPN, CDR2 SVGIG (reference sequence). This CDR3 comprises 13 residues. The CDR3: CAWSETSGYEQYF.

The V and J genes are TRBV11-2 and TRBJ2-2. Germline V gives CDR1 SGHAT, CDR2 FQNNGV. The CDR3 is 12 amino acids. Here the CDR3 reads CASSTQPWRLFF.

The V call is TRBV6-4, the J call TRBJ2-3; with no DNA, the TCRdb D assignment of TRBD1 cannot be verified. Germline loops: CDR1 MRHNA, CDR2 SNTAGT. This CDR3 has 16 amino acids. The CDR3: CASSDSGGPLTDTQYF.

This CDR3 is CASSPSSTGTSYEQYF. This chain uses TRBV27 with TRBJ2-7. Germline CDR1 MNHEY, CDR2 SMNVEV (reference sequence). The CDR3 spans 16 residues.

The rearrangement joins TRBV7-2 to TRBJ2-1. The CDR3 extends over 15 amino acids. Germline V gene lookup returns CDR1 SGHTA and CDR2 FQGNSA. The CDR3 loop is CASRLAREGLNEQFF.

The chain joins TRBV6-4 to TRBJ1-6; the D gene TCRdb calls, TRBD1, cannot be checked with no DNA. In germline, CDR1 is MRHNA, CDR2 SNTAGT. The CDR3 length is 14 residues. CDR3 loop: CASSGSGANSPLHF.

The rearrangement joins TRBV6-5 to TRBJ1-1; there is no DNA to check the TCRdb D call of TRBD1. The germline V gene has CDR1 MNHEY and CDR2 SVGAGI. The CDR3 totals 14 residues. The CDR3 sequence: CASSYNREDTEAFF.

The rearrangement links TRBV6-1 to TRBJ2-1. Germline lookup yields CDR1 MNHNS and CDR2 SASEGT. The length of the CDR3 is 15 residues. CDR3 in amino acids: CASTLLGVQGNEQFF.